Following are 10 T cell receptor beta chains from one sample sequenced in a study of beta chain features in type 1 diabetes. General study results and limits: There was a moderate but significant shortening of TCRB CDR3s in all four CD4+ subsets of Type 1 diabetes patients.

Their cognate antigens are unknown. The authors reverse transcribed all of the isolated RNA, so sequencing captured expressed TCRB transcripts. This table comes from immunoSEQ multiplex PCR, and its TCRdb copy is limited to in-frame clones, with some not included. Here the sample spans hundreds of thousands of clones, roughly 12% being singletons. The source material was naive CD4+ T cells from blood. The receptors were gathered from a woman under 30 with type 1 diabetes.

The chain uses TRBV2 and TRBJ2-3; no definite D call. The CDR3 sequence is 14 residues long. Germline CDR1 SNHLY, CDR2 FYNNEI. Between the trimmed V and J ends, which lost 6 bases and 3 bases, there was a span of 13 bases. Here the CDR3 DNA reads TGTGCCAGCAGCGAGCGACTTTCGACAGATACGCAGTATTTT. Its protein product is CASSERLSTDTQYF.

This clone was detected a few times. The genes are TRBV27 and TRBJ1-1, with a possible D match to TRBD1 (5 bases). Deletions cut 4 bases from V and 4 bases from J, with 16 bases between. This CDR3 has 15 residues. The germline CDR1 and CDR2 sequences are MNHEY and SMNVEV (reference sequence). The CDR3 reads CASSSSPGGGTEAFF. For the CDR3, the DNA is TGTGCCAGCAGTTCCTCGCCTGGGGGGGGCACTGAAGCTTTCTTT.

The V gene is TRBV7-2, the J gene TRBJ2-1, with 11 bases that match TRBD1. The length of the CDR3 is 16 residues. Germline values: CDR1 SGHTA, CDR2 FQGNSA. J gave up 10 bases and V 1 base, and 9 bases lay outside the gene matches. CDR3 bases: TGTGCCAGCAGCTTAGGGACAGGGGGCCTCACCGCCGAGCAGTTCTTC. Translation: CASSLGTGGLTAEQFF.

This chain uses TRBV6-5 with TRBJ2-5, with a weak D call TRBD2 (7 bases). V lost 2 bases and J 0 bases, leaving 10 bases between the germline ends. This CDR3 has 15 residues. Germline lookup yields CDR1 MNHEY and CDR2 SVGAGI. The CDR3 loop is CASSYGGANQETQYF. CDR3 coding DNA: TGTGCCAGCAGTTACGGGGGGGCCAACCAAGAGACCCAGTACTTC.

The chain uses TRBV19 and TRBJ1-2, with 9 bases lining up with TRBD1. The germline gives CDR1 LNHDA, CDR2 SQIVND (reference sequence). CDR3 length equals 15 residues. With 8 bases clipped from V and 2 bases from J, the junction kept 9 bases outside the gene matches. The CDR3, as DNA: TGTGCCAGTCGTCCCGGGACAGGGTTCAACTATGGCTACACCTTC. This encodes CASRPGTGFNYGYTF. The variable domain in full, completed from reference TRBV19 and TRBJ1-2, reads DGGITQSPKYLFRKEGQNVTLSCEQNLNHDAMYWYRQDPGQGLRLIYYSQIVNDFQKGDIAEGYSVSREKKESFPLTVTSAQKNPTAFYLCASRPGTGFNYGYTFGSGTRLTVV.

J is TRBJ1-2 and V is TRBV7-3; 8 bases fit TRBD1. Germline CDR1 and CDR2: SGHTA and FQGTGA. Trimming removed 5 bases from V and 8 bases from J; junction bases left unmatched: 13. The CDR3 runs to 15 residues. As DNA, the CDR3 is TGTGCCAGCAGCCCCGGACAGGGCCCCGACCGCGGCTACACCTTC. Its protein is CASSPGQGPDRGYTF.

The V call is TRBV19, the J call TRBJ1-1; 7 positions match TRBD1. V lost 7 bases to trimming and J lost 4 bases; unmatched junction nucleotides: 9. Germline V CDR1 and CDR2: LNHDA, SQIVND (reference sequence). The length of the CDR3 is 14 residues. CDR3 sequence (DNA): TGTGCCAGTAATCAACAGGGGACGGGCACTGAAGCTTTCTTT. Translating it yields CASNQQGTGTEAFF.

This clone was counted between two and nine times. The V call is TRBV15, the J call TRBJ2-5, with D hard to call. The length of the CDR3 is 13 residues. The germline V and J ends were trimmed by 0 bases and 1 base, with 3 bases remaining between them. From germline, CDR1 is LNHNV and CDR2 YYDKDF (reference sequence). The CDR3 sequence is CATSRDSQETQYF. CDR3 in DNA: TGTGCCACCAGCAGAGACTCCCAAGAGACCCAGTACTTC.

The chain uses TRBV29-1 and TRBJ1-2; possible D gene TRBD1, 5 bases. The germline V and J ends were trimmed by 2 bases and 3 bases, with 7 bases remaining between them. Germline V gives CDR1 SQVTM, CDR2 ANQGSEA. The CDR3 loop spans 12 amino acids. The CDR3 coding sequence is TGCAGCGTTGAAAGGGACTACTATGGCTACACCTTC. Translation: CSVERDYYGYTF.

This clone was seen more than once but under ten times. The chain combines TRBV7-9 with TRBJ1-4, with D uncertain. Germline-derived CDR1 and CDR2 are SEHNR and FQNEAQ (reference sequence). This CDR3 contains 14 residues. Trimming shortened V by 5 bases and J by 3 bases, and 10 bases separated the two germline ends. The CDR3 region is CASSPASANEKLFF. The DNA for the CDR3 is TGTGCCAGCAGCCCTGCATCAGCTAATGAAAAACTGTTTTTT.